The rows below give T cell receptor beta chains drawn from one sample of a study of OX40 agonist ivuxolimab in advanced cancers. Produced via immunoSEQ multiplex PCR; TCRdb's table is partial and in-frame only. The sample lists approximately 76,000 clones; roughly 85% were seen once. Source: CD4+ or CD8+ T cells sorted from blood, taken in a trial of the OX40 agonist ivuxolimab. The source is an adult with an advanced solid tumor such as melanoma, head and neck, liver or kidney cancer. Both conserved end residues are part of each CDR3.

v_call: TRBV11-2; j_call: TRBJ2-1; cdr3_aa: CASSLGTGTYNEQFF
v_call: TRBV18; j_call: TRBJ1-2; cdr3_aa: CASSLDTANYGYTF
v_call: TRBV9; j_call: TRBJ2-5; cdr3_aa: CASSVGGRETQYF
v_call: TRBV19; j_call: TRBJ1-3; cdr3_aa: CASTRGSGPSGNTIYF
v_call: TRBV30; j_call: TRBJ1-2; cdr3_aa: CAYLTGGYGYTF
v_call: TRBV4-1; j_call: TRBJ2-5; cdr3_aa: CASSPREAGETQYF
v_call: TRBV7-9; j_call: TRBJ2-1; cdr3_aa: CASSLARGAYNEQFF
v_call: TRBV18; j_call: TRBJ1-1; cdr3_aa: CASSPVPLGTEAFF
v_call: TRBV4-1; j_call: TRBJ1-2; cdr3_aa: CASSQAPGGYTF
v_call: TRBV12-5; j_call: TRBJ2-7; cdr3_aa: CASGRGDPPNQYF
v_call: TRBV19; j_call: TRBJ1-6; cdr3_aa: CASSTGYFNSPLHF
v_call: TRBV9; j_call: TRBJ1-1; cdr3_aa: CASSATLRDTEAFF
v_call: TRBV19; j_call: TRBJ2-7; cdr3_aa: CASSIGLAYEQYF
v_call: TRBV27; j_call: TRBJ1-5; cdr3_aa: CASRWTVGGQPQHF
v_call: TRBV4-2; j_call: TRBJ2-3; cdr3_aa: CASSPRTDTQYF
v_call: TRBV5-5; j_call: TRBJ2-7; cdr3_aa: CASSLTGVELEQYF
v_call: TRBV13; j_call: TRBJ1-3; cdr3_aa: CASSPEQGSGNTIYF
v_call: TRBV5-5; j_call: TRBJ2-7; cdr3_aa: CASSFGRYEQYF
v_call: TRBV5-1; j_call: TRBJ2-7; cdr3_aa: CASSLYGQGARGQYF
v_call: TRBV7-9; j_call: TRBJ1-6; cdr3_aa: CASSLRQGTGTYNSPLHF
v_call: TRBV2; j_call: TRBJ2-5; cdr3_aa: CASNDRGGQETQYF
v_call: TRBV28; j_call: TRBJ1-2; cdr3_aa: CASSTAGTVPNYGYTF
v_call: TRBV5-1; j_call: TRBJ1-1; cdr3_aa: CASSLPRGQNTEAFF
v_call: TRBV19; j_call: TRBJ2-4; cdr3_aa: CATSTVAKNIQYF
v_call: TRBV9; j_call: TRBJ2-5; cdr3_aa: CASSSRWASAEETQYF
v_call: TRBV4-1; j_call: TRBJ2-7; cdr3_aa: CASSRGFFKILTGAYEQYF
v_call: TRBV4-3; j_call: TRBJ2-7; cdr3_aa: CASSQGGGASAYEQYF
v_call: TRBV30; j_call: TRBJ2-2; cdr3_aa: CAWTTNTGELFF
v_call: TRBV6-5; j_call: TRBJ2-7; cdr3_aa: CASSPNPGGEQYF
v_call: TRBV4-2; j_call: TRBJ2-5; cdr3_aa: CASSPENEGTQYF
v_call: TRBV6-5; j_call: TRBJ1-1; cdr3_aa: CASSYSRSHRGTEAFF
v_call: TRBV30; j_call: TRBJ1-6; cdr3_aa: CACRQGWNSPLHF
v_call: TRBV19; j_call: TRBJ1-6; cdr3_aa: CASSTQGSYNSPLHF
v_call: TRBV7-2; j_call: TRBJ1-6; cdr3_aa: CASSSRTGGGPYNSPLHF
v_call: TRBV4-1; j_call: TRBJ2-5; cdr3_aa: CASSQDTGGRETQYF
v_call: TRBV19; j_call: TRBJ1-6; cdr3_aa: CASREQGRDSPLHF
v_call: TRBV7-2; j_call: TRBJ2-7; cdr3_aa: CASSSRTASYEQYF
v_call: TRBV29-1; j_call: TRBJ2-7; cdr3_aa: CSVEDKAYEQYF
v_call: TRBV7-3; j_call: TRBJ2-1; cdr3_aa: CASSLTGLAGGGEQFF
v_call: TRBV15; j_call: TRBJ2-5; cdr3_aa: CATSSTGEAETQYF
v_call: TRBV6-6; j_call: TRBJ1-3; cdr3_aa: CASSVQQVSGNTIYF
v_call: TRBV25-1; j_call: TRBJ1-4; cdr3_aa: CASTSDRGKTNEKLFF
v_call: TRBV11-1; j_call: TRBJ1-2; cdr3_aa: CASSPLTF
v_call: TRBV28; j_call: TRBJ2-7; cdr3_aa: CASSLSRGASEQYF
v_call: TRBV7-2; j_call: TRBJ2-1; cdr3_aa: CASSADRGRVGEQFF
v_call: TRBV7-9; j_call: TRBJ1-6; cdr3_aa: CASSLDSGQGNSPLHF
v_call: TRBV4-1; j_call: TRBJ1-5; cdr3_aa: CASSQADRENQPQHF
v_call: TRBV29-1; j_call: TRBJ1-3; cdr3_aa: CSVIGSSSGNTIYF
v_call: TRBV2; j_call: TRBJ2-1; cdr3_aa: CASSERLSSYNEQFF
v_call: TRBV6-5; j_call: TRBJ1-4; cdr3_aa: CASSLAGSGKLFF
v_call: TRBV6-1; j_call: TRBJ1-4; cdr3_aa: CASSERGGFREKLFF
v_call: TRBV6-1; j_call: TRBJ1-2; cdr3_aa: CASSEGEGVYYGYTF